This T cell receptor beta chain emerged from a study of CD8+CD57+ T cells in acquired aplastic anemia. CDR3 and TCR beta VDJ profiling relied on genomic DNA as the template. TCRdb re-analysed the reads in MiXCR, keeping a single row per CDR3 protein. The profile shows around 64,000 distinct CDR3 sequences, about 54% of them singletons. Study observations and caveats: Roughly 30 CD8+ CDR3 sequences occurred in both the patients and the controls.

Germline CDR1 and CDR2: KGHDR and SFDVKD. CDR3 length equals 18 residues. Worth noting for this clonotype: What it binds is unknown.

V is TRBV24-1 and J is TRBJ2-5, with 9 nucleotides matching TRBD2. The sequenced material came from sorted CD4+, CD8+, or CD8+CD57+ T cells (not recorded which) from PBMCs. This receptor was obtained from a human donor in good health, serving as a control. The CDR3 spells CARARRRLADSPGETQYF. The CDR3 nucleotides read TGTGCTAGAGCTCGGCGACGACTAGCGGACTCTCCGGGGGAGACCCAGTACTTC.